The TCR beta chain under discussion was sequenced for a study of blood T cell repertoires in COVID-19. The overall study: Researchers got acute and convalescent COVID-19 samples from the United States, Italy and Spain. Nucleic acid was either cDNA or gDNA, and it came from T cells, B-cell-depleted T cells, or PBMCs.

Clones were read by immunoSEQ multiplex PCR, and TCRdb kept only the in-frame ones, dropping some. The sample carries 45,000 to 50,000 clones, under 90% recorded once. The CDR3 covers 12 residues. The V gene lost 5 bases and the J gene lost 6 bases, with 10 bases spanning the gap. Germline V gene sequence: CDR1 MDHEN, CDR2 SYDVKM. The specimen sequenced was peripheral blood. This chain connects TRBV28 to TRBJ1-1; D not certain. This TCR was recovered from a woman older than 75 with COVID-19, enrolled during active disease. CDR3 nucleotide sequence: TGTGCCAGCAGTCGGCTCAGCGCTGAAGCTTTCTTT. This gives the protein CASSRLSAEAFF.